The 15 T cell receptor beta chains below come from one sample, sequenced in a study of beta chain features in type 1 diabetes. Expressed TCRB transcripts got sequenced, as all isolated RNA was reverse transcribed. Using immunoSEQ multiplex PCR, the repertoire was profiled, and TCRdb retains in-frame clones only, with some absent. The table has 810,000 or so clones, roughly 17% seen once. The sequenced sample was naive CD4+ T cells from blood. The receptors derive from a woman under 30 in good health.

The chain links TRBV4-1 to TRBJ1-2, with D possibly being TRBD1 (6 bases). V lost 4 bases and J lost 3, with 12 bases in between. From germline, CDR1 is MGHRA and CDR2 YSYEKL. There are 14 residues in the CDR3. The CDR3 reads CASSLRHRDYGYTF. The CDR3 nucleotides read TGCGCCAGCAGCCTCAGACACAGGGACTATGGCTACACCTTC.

V gene TRBV2 combines with J gene TRBJ1-5; 7 nucleotides agree with TRBD1. The ends lost 5 bases at V and 6 bases at J; junction bases unmatched: 4. The CDR3 is 13 amino acids. From germline, CDR1 is SNHLY and CDR2 FYNNEI. The CDR3 DNA follows: TGTGCCAGCAGTCGGCAGGGGGGTCAGCCCCAGCATTTT. This gives the protein CASSRQGGQPQHF. The whole variable domain, filled in from reference TRBV2 and TRBJ1-5, reads EPEVTQTPSHQVTQMGQEVILRCVPISNHLYFYWYRQILGQKVEFLVSFYNNEISEKSEIFDDQFSVERPDGSNFTLKIRSTKLEDSAMYFCASSRQGGQPQHFGDGTRLSIL.

This clone has just a few counts. This chain connects TRBV6-1 to TRBJ1-5; the match to TRBD1 covers 8 bases. CDR3 length: 15 residues. The germline V gene has CDR1 MNHNS and CDR2 SASEGT. Trimming at V came to 8 bases and at J to 3 bases, leaving 9 bases not matched to a gene. The CDR3 is CASLRDRQPNQPQHF. The CDR3 DNA sequence: TGTGCCAGCCTCCGGGACAGGCAGCCCAATCAGCCCCAGCATTTT.

J is TRBJ1-5 and V is TRBV7-2, with D unclear. The CDR3 has 15 residues. The germline V gene encodes CDR1 SGHTA and CDR2 FQGNSA. V lost 6 bases to trimming and J lost 6 bases, with 18 bases between them. CDR3 sequence (DNA): TGTGCCAGCAGTCAAAACGGGCCCCTGGGTCAGCCCCAGCATTTT. Protein product: CASSQNGPLGQPQHF.

The sample holds a few counts of this clone. CDR3 amino acids: CASSTHRGDTIYF. In DNA form, the CDR3 reads TGTGCCAGCAGTACCCACCGCGGGGACACCATATATTTT. V is TRBV6-5 and J is TRBJ1-3; D remains ambiguous. The V gene's germline CDR1 is MNHEY and CDR2 SVGAGI. The CDR3 sequence is 13 residues long. Trimming shortened V by 5 bases and J by 8 bases, and 13 bases separated the two germline ends.

This sequence joins TRBV7-9 and TRBJ2-1, with D unresolved. The CDR3 sequence is 12 residues long. The V and J ends lost 1 base and 10 bases respectively, with 8 bases between them. Per the germline V gene, CDR1 is SEHNR and CDR2 is FQNEAQ (reference sequence). In DNA form, the CDR3 reads TGTGCCAGCAGCTTAGGGACCCAAGAGCAGTTCTTC. It specifies CASSLGTQEQFF.

This clone has just a few counts. V is TRBV27 and J is TRBJ2-2; D gene ambiguous. V dropped 5 bases and J dropped 0 bases, with 13 bases sitting between them. The CDR3 runs 16 residues. Germline V lookup: CDR1 MNHEY, CDR2 SMNVEV (reference sequence). The CDR3 is CASSGLRFANTGELFF. For the CDR3, the DNA is TGTGCCAGCAGTGGCCTTCGGTTCGCGAACACCGGGGAGCTGTTTTTT.

The table lists this clone with a few counts. The V and J genes are TRBV6-1 and TRBJ2-1, with D possibly being TRBD2 (5 bases). This CDR3 contains 14 residues. CDR1 and CDR2 from the germline V gene are MNHNS and SASEGT. Trimming removed 8 bases at V and 0 bases at J, with 11 bases between. The CDR3 region is CASSTGSSYNEQFF. DNA of the CDR3: TGTGCCAGCTCCACTGGGAGCTCCTACAATGAGCAGTTCTTC.

The sample holds a few counts of this clone. J is TRBJ1-5 and V is TRBV19; D not resolved. Trimming left V 3 bases short and J 5 bases short, with 11 bases between. This CDR3 is built from 14 residues. Germline V gene data show CDR1 as LNHDA and CDR2 as SQIVND (reference sequence). The CDR3 nucleotides read TGTGCCAGTAGTATCGAGGTGAGGGATCAGCCCCAGCATTTT. Its protein product is CASSIEVRDQPQHF. Variable domain in full (rest from reference TRBV19 and TRBJ1-5): DGGITQSPKYLFRKEGQNVTLSCEQNLNHDAMYWYRQDPGQGLRLIYYSQIVNDFQKGDIAEGYSVSREKKESFPLTVTSAQKNPTAFYLCASSIEVRDQPQHFGDGTRLSIL.

This clone was detected only once. This chain uses TRBV7-8 with TRBJ2-7, with 8 bases identical to TRBD1. Germline V gene data show CDR1 as SGHVS and CDR2 as FQNEAQ. The J segment lost 2 bases and the V segment lost 3 bases, leaving 6 bases of the junction unmatched. The length of the CDR3 is 15 residues. CDR3 bases: TGTGCCAGCAGCTTGAGCCGGGACAGGACCTACGAGCAGTACTTC. Its protein is CASSLSRDRTYEQYF.

This clone was seen more than once but under ten times. V usage is TRBV4-2 and J usage is TRBJ1-2; D might be TRBD1 (5 bases). The germline V and J ends were trimmed by 0 bases and 8 bases, with 22 bases remaining between them. Germline V gene sequence: CDR1 LGHNA, CDR2 YNFKEQ. The CDR3 has 17 amino acids. For the CDR3, the DNA is TGTGCCAGCAGCCAAGATCTTTCGGGCAGGGCCATGCGCGGCTACACCTTC. Its translation: CASSQDLSGRAMRGYTF.

There are a few counts of this clone. The chain combines TRBV6-5 with TRBJ1-2, with D unclear. V shed 5 bases and J shed 4 bases, with 14 bases lying between them. Looked up from germline, CDR1 is MNHEY and CDR2 is SVGAGI. The CDR3 is made up of 14 amino acids. Here the CDR3 DNA reads TGTGCCAGCAGTCTCACAACTCTAGGCTATGGCTACACCTTC. Amino acid sequence: CASSLTTLGYGYTF.

This clone was observed a few times. V usage is TRBV18 and J usage is TRBJ2-6; D is perhaps TRBD1 or TRBD2 (7 bases each). The V end was cut by 2 bases, the J end by 2 bases, with 19 bases between. This CDR3 has 19 residues. The V gene's germline CDR1 is KGHSH and CDR2 LQKENI. The CDR3 region has the DNA TGTGCCAGCTCACCAGACAACAGGGGAGGGGCCGCTGGGGCCAACGTCCTGACTTTC. Its protein product is CASSPDNRGGAAGANVLTF. Using reference TRBV18 and TRBJ2-6 for the parts outside the CDR3, the full variable domain is NAGVMQNPRHLVRRRGQEARLRCSPMKGHSHVYWYRQLPEEGLKFMVYLQKENIIDESGMPKERFSAEFPKEGPSILRIQQVVRGDSAAYFCASSPDNRGGAAGANVLTFGAGSRLTVL.

The chain employs TRBV6-5 and TRBJ1-5; D not certain. Germline V lookup: CDR1 MNHEY, CDR2 SVGAGI. The CDR3 consists of 16 residues. The V and J ends lost 2 bases and 3 bases respectively, with 14 bases between them. The DNA of the CDR3 is TGTGCCAGCAGTTACCCCGAGAGGGCCTTCAATCAGCCCCAGCATTTT. Translation gives CASSYPERAFNQPQHF.

The J gene is TRBJ2-2, the V gene TRBV6-5; no clear D. V lost 6 bases and J lost 1, with 12 bases in between. CDR3 length: 15 residues. Germline lookup yields CDR1 MNHEY and CDR2 SVGAGI. The CDR3 spells CASSLQNLNTGELFF. The DNA of the CDR3 is TGTGCCAGCAGCCTCCAAAACTTGAACACCGGGGAGCTGTTTTTT.